Listed below are T cell receptor beta chains from one sample, sequenced in a study of cytomegalovirus exposure and HLA in healthy donors. Measured with immunoSEQ multiplex PCR; TCRdb has only the in-frame clones, and not every one. Here the sample spans around 200,000 clones, 75% to 90% being singletons. The sequencing input was PBMCs. Receptor source: a young woman in good health and CMV-seronegative. Each CDR3 is given with its conserved first and last residue. The size entry is marked missing in some rows and otherwise reads once, few, many or a size class.

V	J	size	CDR3
TRBV14	TRBJ1-1	once	CASTGRGTEAFF
TRBV10-3	TRBJ2-7	-	CAISESEYEQYF
TRBV5-5	TRBJ2-6	-	CASSLGSSSGANVLTF
TRBV30	TRBJ2-7	-	CAWRPGEGYEQYF
TRBV13	TRBJ2-3	-	CASTLGGRTDTQYF
TRBV15	TRBJ2-7	-	CATSRSGGEQYF
TRBV27	TRBJ1-4	few	CASSLVGDEKLFF
TRBV28	TRBJ2-1	-	CASSLYYNEQFF
TRBV10-2	TRBJ2-3	-	CASKGAKSSGADTQYF
TRBV5-6	TRBJ2-1	-	CASSPWAVNEQFF
TRBV27	TRBJ2-1	-	CASSLDGPSYNEQFF
TRBV19	TRBJ2-1	once	CASSHSYNEQFF
TRBV27	TRBJ2-7	once	CASSLRTGYEQYF
TRBV2	TRBJ2-1	-	CASRARLEQFF
TRBV7-2	TRBJ2-3	-	CASSPHLAGSHTDTQYF
TRBV2	TRBJ2-1	-	CASSWGLAGGASYNEQFF
TRBV2	TRBJ2-5	-	CASKSSGRQETQYF
TRBV6-5	TRBJ2-7	-	CASSLWTSSYEQYF
TRBV29-1	TRBJ1-1	-	CSSKQGAPTEAFF
TRBV5-1	TRBJ2-3	-	CASSVTGGTDTQYF
TRBV7-6	TRBJ2-1	once	CASSLTGGTSGNNEQFF
TRBV28	TRBJ2-5	few	CASTSPGERGETQYF
TRBV6-6	TRBJ1-5	-	CASSYVQYSNQPQHF
TRBV27	TRBJ2-1	once	CASSSLGGAHEQFF
TRBV27	TRBJ2-1	-	CASSLVGGADNEQFF
TRBV9	TRBJ2-1	-	CASSGEGLPYNEQFF
TRBV28	TRBJ2-7	-	CASSLPRGTGEQYF
TRBV4-2	TRBJ2-2	-	CASSQDATGNTGELFF
TRBV2	TRBJ2-3	-	CASSEPSAGAEVKGTDTQYF
TRBV6-5	TRBJ1-4	-	CASSYGGGTGSEKLFF
TRBV29-1	TRBJ2-7	-	CSVEGRSGEQYF
TRBV4-1	TRBJ2-3	-	CASSLSGGGLADTQYF